This T cell receptor (beta chain) was obtained from a study of blood T cell repertoires in COVID-19. Overall study context: The analysed material was cDNA or gDNA that came from T cells, B-cell-depleted T cells, or PBMCs.

The germline gives CDR1 SGHDT, CDR2 YYEEEE. The ends lost 4 bases at V and 2 bases at J; junction bases unmatched: 5. This CDR3 is built from 14 residues. Profiled with immunoSEQ multiplex PCR; TCRdb holds only in-frame clones, not every one. The repertoire holds 200,000 to 250,000 clones, with 84% as singletons. The clonotype originates from a man aged 45-65 years with active or convalescent COVID-19. Sequencing used peripheral blood. The V and J genes are TRBV5-6 and TRBJ2-7, with 8 bases identical to TRBD1. The CDR3, as DNA: TGTGCCAGCAGCCTGCGACAGGGGACCTACGAGCAGTACTTC. Residues: CASSLRQGTYEQYF.